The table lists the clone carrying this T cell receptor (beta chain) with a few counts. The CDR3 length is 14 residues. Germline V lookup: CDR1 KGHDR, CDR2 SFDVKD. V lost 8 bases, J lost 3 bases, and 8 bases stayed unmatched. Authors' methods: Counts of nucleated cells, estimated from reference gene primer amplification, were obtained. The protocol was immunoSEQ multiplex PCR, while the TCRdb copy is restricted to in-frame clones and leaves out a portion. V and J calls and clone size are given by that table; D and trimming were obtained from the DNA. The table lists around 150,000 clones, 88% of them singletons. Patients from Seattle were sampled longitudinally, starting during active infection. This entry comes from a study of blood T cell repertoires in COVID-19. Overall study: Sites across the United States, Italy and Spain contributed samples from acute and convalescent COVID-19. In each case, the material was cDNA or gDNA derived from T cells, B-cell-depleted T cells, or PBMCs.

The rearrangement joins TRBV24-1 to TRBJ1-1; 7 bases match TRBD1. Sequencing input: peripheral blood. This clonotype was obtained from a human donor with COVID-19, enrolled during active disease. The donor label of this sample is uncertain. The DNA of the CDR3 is TGTGCCACCAACCCAGCCACAGGGGACACTGAAGCTTTCTTT. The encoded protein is CATNPATGDTEAFF.